This T cell receptor (beta chain) was documented in a study of shared clonotypes between healthy human individuals. About the study: CD4 naive and CD4 memory each took three plates per donor, while CD8 naive took two and CD8 memory one. General observations from the study: Naive subsets usually exceeded memory subsets in estimated richness. In a handful of donors, 4.5% to 5.5% of naive CD4 clonotypes appeared in common. Compared with clonotypes that all four donors shared, non-shared clonotypes had lower generation probabilities.

CD45RO negativity and positive selection for CCR7 defined naive CD8 cells, a population that excluded terminally differentiated effector memory CD45RA+ cells. TCRdb keeps only in-frame clones here, not all; method: immunoSEQ multiplex PCR. The sample contains more than 2 million clones, approximately 94% of which appear only once. Notes on this clone: No antigen is known for it.

Trimming took 3 bases from V and 4 from J, leaving 9 bases between them. Germline V gene lookup returns CDR1 MNHEY and CDR2 SVGAGI. This CDR3 is built from 14 residues. The rearrangement links TRBV6-5 to TRBJ2-2; D is uncertain. The sequence came from a man aged 18 to 30 in good health. Sequenced material: naive CD8+ T cells sorted from blood. CDR3 loop: CASSYFQATGELFF. As DNA, the CDR3 is TGTGCCAGCAGTTATTTTCAAGCCACCGGGGAGCTGTTTTTT.